Listed here are 17 T cell receptor beta chains from one sample, sequenced in a study of T-cell memory formation after mild COVID-19. TCRdb itself ran the 5' RACE reads through MiXCR, one entry per CDR3 protein. The table lists roughly 620,000 distinct CDR3 sequences, roughly 18% of them singletons. Sequenced: PBMCs or a T cell subset sorted from them (not recorded which). The source is an adult woman who had mild COVID-19 (a few samples of this study predate the infection). Cell type and time point are not known.

The chain has TRBV20-1 and TRBJ2-5; TRBD2 aligns across 7 bases. The V segment lost 2 bases and the J segment 4 bases; nucleotides outside the gene matches: 7. CDR3 length: 14 residues. CDR1 is DFQATT, CDR2 SNEGSKA, per germline (reference sequence). CDR3 region: CSARSAGVAETQYF. DNA of the CDR3: TGCAGTGCTAGATCGGCGGGAGTGGCAGAGACCCAGTACTTC.

Comments on this clonotype: Relative to the germline gene, one junction end is altered; a read error may explain this. The chain combines TRBV24-1 with TRBJ1-1; possible D gene TRBD1, 6 bases. This CDR3 region has 12 residues. CDR1 and CDR2 (germline): KGHDR, SFDVKD. The CDR3 coding sequence is TGTGCCACCAGTGACCATATTACAGGGATCCGCTTT. It is translated as CATSDHITGIRF.

This clonotype was recorded a few times. The rearrangement links TRBV5-6 to TRBJ1-1; 9 bases are a match to TRBD1. The CDR3 runs 14 residues. V was clipped by 4 bases and J by 4 bases; unmatched bases: 5. Per the germline V gene, CDR1 is SGHDT and CDR2 is YYEEEE. The chain's CDR3 is CASSPRDRATEAFF. DNA of the CDR3: TGTGCCAGCAGCCCACGGGACAGGGCCACTGAAGCTTTCTTT.

The chain combines TRBV2 with TRBJ2-1; possible D gene TRBD2, 7 bases. The CDR3 is 15 amino acids. Germline CDR1 and CDR2: SNHLY and FYNNEI. V gave up 4 bases and J gave up 0 bases, with 10 bases separating them. The CDR3: CASSVGGASYNEQFF. The CDR3 DNA follows: TGTGCCAGCAGTGTAGGGGGGGCCTCCTACAATGAGCAGTTCTTC.

The V and J genes are TRBV7-7 and TRBJ2-5, with D perhaps matching TRBD2 (6 bases). Trimming removed 5 bases from V and 0 bases from J, with 13 bases in between. Germline V CDR1 and CDR2: SSHAT, FNYEAQ (reference sequence). This CDR3 is 15 amino acids long. The CDR3 DNA sequence: TGTGCCAGCAGCACCATTCGGGGGAACCAAGAGACCCAGTACTTC. Translated, it gives CASSTIRGNQETQYF.

The table lists this clonotype with a few counts. This chain connects TRBV24-1 to TRBJ2-1; 10 bases align to TRBD2. The germline CDR1 and CDR2 sequences are KGHDR and SFDVKD. The CDR3 has 15 residues. V lost 5 bases to trimming and J lost 3 bases; unmatched junction nucleotides: 3. The CDR3 DNA follows: TGTGCCACCAGTGGGACTAGCGGACTCTACAATGAGCAGTTCTTC. Translated, it gives CATSGTSGLYNEQFF.

A few counts support this clonotype. This chain joins TRBV6-6 and TRBJ1-2; D gene uncertain. This CDR3 comprises 15 residues. V was clipped by 0 bases and J by 3 bases, with 11 bases between them. The germline gives CDR1 MNHNY, CDR2 SVGAGI (reference sequence). CDR3 protein: CASSYSVGRDYGYTF. CDR3 sequence (DNA): TGTGCCAGCAGTTACTCGGTGGGCAGAGACTATGGCTACACCTTC.

This clonotype occurred many times. The chain uses TRBV24-1 and TRBJ2-2; D ambiguous. Trimming shortened V by 4 bases and J by 6 bases, and 5 bases separated the two germline ends. This CDR3 is built from 12 residues. CDR1 is KGHDR and CDR2 is SFDVKD in the germline V gene. The CDR3 protein is CATSDFPGELFF. The DNA for the CDR3 is TGTGCCACCAGTGACTTCCCCGGGGAGCTGTTTTTT.

The chain is built from TRBV4-3 and TRBJ2-1, with 7 bases identical to TRBD2. The CDR3 loop spans 17 amino acids. With 0 bases clipped from V and 5 bases from J, the junction kept 10 bases outside the gene matches. The germline CDR1 and CDR2 sequences are LGHNA and YSLEER. The CDR3 spells CASSQDGVGRSNNEQFF. In DNA form, the CDR3 reads TGCGCCAGCAGCCAAGATGGGGTCGGGAGGTCGAACAATGAGCAGTTCTTC.

This clonotype has just one count. V is TRBV2 and J is TRBJ2-7, with D tentatively TRBD1 or TRBD2 (6 bases each). This CDR3 is 12 amino acids long. V was cut by 3 bases and J by 7 bases, with 10 bases left in between. Germline V gives CDR1 SNHLY, CDR2 FYNNEI. The chain's CDR3 is CASSDQGGEQYF. The DNA for the CDR3 is TGTGCCAGCAGTGACCAAGGGGGGGAGCAGTACTTC.

The V gene is TRBV7-9, the J gene TRBJ1-1; D remains ambiguous. V was shortened by 5 bases and J by 12 bases, with 16 bases between the two germline ends. Germline V CDR1 and CDR2: SEHNR, FQNEAQ (reference sequence). This CDR3 is 12 amino acids long. CDR3 bases: TGTGCCAGCAGCGCCCAAGATCGTGGGTCTTTCTTT. This sequence encodes CASSAQDRGSFF.

This clonotype was detected only a few times. The chain employs TRBV27 and TRBJ1-2; D gene uncertain. The CDR3 covers 13 residues. V lost 8 bases, J lost 6 bases, and 16 bases lay in between. Germline V gene data show CDR1 as MNHEY and CDR2 as SMNVEV (reference sequence). The CDR3 is CASQTSGSDGYTF. In DNA, the CDR3 is TGTGCCAGCCAAACATCAGGATCGGATGGCTACACCTTC.

The chain couples TRBV4-2 to TRBJ2-7, with 12 bases matching TRBD2. The V gene end was trimmed by 4 bases and the J gene end by 3 bases; junction bases not matched to a gene: 7. The CDR3 sequence is 16 residues long. Germline CDR1 LGHNA, CDR2 YNFKEQ. The CDR3 protein is CASSPILTSGGYEQYF. The CDR3 bases are TGTGCCAGCAGCCCCATCCTGACTAGCGGGGGCTACGAGCAGTACTTC.

CDR3 amino acids: CATSRGQYGYTF. The CDR3 DNA reads TGTGCCACAAGTAGGGGGCAATACGGCTACACCTTC. This chain connects TRBV24-1 to TRBJ1-2, with TRBD1 matching 7 bases. The CDR3 totals 12 residues. Trimming took 10 bases from V and 8 from J; bases not matched to a gene: 9. Per the germline V gene, CDR1 is KGHDR and CDR2 is SFDVKD.

This clonotype was picked up many times. The chain is built from TRBV5-5 and TRBJ2-3; no firm D call. V lost 1 base and J 5 bases, leaving 17 bases between the germline ends. The CDR3 spans 16 residues. The germline V gene encodes CDR1 SGHKS and CDR2 YYEKEE (reference sequence). CDR3 DNA sequence: TGTGCCAGCAGCTTGTCATCGCGCGGAGCACAAGATACGCAGTATTTT. This translates into CASSLSSRGAQDTQYF.

This clonotype has more than one count but fewer than ten. This chain joins TRBV7-9 and TRBJ2-1; D is perhaps TRBD1 (5 bases). The CDR3 has 16 residues. Per the germline V gene, CDR1 is SEHNR and CDR2 is FQNEAQ (reference sequence). V was clipped by 4 bases and J by 3 bases, with 16 bases between them. CDR3: CASSSPGTGHYNEQFF. For the CDR3, the DNA is TGTGCCAGCAGCTCCCCCGGCACAGGCCACTACAATGAGCAGTTCTTC.

The sample holds many counts of this clonotype. This rearrangement joins TRBV7-2 to TRBJ2-2; D gene uncertain. The CDR3 is made up of 13 amino acids. With 2 bases removed from V and 5 bases from J, the gap between germline ends came to 6 bases. The germline V gene encodes CDR1 SGHTA and CDR2 FQGNSA. The CDR3 sequence is CASSLILTGELFF. CDR3 in DNA: TGTGCCAGCAGCTTAATTTTGACCGGGGAGCTGTTTTTT.